This T cell receptor beta chain is from a study of cytomegalovirus exposure and HLA in healthy donors. V shed 4 bases and J shed 2 bases, with 8 bases lying between them. The CDR3 sequence is 13 residues long. Germline V gives CDR1 SGDLS, CDR2 YYNGEE. The PCR employed 60 Vbeta primers together with 13 Jbeta primers. Original analysis: Unique TCR beta chains totaled approximately 83 million in a later count, with around 12 million of them shared. Produced via immunoSEQ multiplex PCR; TCRdb's table is partial and in-frame only. V and J calls plus clone size are reproduced from that table; the DNA served to infer D and trimming. The sample includes 200,000 to 250,000 clones, more than 75% of them seen just once. Study results and limitations: Some V segments (TRBV6-2 and TRBV6-3 among them) were excluded as indistinguishable.

As to this clone: What it binds is not known.

This TCR was recovered from a human donor in good health. The chain has TRBV9 and TRBJ2-3; no firm D call. Sequencing was carried out using PBMCs. CDR3 nucleotide sequence: TGTGCCAGCAGCCCCCTAGACACAGATACGCAGTATTTT. The encoded protein is CASSPLDTDTQYF.